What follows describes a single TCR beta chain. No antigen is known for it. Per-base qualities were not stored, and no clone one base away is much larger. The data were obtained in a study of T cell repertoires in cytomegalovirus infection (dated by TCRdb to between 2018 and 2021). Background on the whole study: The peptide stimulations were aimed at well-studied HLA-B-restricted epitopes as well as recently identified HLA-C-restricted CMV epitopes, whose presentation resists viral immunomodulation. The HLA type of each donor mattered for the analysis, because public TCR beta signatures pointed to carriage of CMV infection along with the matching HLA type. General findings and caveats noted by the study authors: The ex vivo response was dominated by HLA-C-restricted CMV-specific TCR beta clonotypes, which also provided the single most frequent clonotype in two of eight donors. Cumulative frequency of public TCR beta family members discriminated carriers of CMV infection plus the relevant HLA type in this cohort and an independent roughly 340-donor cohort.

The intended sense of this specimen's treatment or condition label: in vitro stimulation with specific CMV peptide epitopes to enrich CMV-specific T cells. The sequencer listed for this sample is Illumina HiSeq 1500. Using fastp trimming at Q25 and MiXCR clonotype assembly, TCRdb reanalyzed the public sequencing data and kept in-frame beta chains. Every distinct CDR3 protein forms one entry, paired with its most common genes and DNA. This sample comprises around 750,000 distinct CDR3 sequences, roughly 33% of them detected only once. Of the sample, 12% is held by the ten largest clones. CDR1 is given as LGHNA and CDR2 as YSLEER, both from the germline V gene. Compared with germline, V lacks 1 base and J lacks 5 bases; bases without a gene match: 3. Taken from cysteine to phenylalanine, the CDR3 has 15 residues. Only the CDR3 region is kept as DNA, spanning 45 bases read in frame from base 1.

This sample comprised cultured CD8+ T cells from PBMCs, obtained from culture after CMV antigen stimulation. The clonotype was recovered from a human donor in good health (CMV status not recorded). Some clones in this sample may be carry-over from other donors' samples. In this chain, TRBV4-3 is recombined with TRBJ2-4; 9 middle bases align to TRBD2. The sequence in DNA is TGCGCCAGCAGCCAAGTAGCGGGGGCTGAAAACATTCAGTACTTC. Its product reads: CASSQVAGAENIQYF.